This entry lists 21 T cell receptor beta chains sequenced from one sample in a study of PD-1 blockade in mismatch repair-deficient tumors. Measured with immunoSEQ multiplex PCR; TCRdb has only the in-frame clones, and not every one. This table holds approximately 63,000 clones, about 91% found once. This specimen was peripheral blood, taken 52 weeks after starting pembrolizumab. The receptors were sampled from an adult with mismatch repair-deficient cancer.

The V call is TRBV7-9, the J call TRBJ1-2; unclear D gene. CDR1 and CDR2 from the germline V gene are SEHNR and FQNEAQ (reference sequence). The ends were cut back, 5 bases at V and 8 bases at J, with 21 bases in the middle. The CDR3 has 15 residues. CDR3 region: CASSTTVAGTPGYTF. CDR3 nucleotide sequence: TGTGCCAGCAGCACTACAGTTGCGGGTACCCCCGGCTACACCTTC.

The V and J genes are TRBV7-9 and TRBJ2-7; D is perhaps TRBD2 (5 bases). Trimming pared 2 bases from V and 3 bases from J, leaving 14 bases between. CDR3 length equals 15 residues. Germline CDR1 is SEHNR and CDR2 is FQNEAQ (reference sequence). The CDR3 DNA is TGTGCCAGCAGCTTAACTAGTTCAGGAAACTACGAGCAGTACTTC. It codes for CASSLTSSGNYEQYF.

V is TRBV10-2 and J is TRBJ2-5; 12 positions match TRBD2. Trimming removed 6 bases from V and 5 bases from J; junction bases left unmatched: 7. From germline, CDR1 is WSHSY and CDR2 SAAADI. This CDR3 is built from 15 residues. In nucleotides, the CDR3 is TGCGCCAGCAGCGTGACTAGCGGGAGTTACGAGACCCAGTACTTC. Amino acids: CASSVTSGSYETQYF.

This clone has a single count. The chain links TRBV2 to TRBJ2-1, with 7 positions matching TRBD2. CDR1 and CDR2 (germline): SNHLY, FYNNEI. The CDR3 has 13 amino acids. V shed 4 bases and J 6 bases; nucleotides not matched to a gene: 3. The CDR3 protein is CASSVTSANEQFF. CDR3 DNA: TGTGCCAGCAGTGTCACTAGCGCCAATGAGCAGTTCTTC.

CDR3 DNA sequence: TGTGCCAGCAGCTTTGCCGAGTCTGCCAAAAACATTCAGTACTTC. Translating gives CASSFAESAKNIQYF. The rearrangement joins TRBV5-5 to TRBJ2-4; D is unresolved. V lost 2 bases and J 1 base, leaving 10 bases between the germline ends. CDR1 is SGHKS and CDR2 is YYEKEE in the germline V gene (reference sequence). The CDR3 sequence is 15 residues long. Full variable domain (rest looked up from reference TRBV5-5 and TRBJ2-4): DAGVTQSPTHLIKTRGQQVTLRCSPISGHKSVSWYQQVLGQGPQFIFQYYEKEERGRGNFPDRFSARQFPNYSSELNVNALLLGDSALYLCASSFAESAKNIQYFGAGTRLSVL.

The V call is TRBV6-5, the J call TRBJ2-1, with D possibly matching TRBD1 (6 bases). Trimming shortened V by 5 bases and J by 9 bases, and 20 bases separated the two germline ends. Germline assignment: CDR1 MNHEY and CDR2 SVGAGI. CDR3 length: 15 residues. CDR3: CASSNRDTFGSEQFF. CDR3 bases: TGTGCCAGCAGTAACCGGGACACCTTTGGGTCTGAGCAGTTCTTC.

The rearrangement uses TRBV5-1 and TRBJ1-5; no reliable D call. V lost 0 bases and J lost 5, with 6 bases in between. The V gene's germline CDR1 is SGHRS and CDR2 YFSETQ. There are 13 residues in the CDR3. For the CDR3, the DNA is TGCGCCAGCAGCTTGGAACGGGATCAGCCCCAGCATTTT. Translated: CASSLERDQPQHF.

The chain uses TRBV7-9 and TRBJ2-1, with D perhaps matching TRBD2 (5 bases). The germline CDR1 and CDR2 sequences are SEHNR and FQNEAQ (reference sequence). This CDR3 spans 12 amino acids. V lost 5 bases and J lost 12, with 14 bases in between. DNA of the CDR3: TGTGCCAGCAGCCCAGGCCGAGGAGGGCAGTTCTTC. It is translated as CASSPGRGGQFF.

The chain joins TRBV11-2 to TRBJ2-5; TRBD2 might be the D (5 bases). The CDR3 loop spans 13 amino acids. Germline V gene data show CDR1 as SGHAT and CDR2 as FQNNGV. V was clipped by 6 bases and J by 4 bases, with 12 bases between them. CDR3 protein: CASRREWRETQYF. CDR3 nucleotides: TGTGCCAGCAGGAGGGAGTGGAGAGAGACCCAGTACTTC.

This rearrangement joins TRBV30 to TRBJ1-1; D is undetermined. The CDR3 is 13 residues long. CDR1 and CDR2 from the germline V gene are GTSNPN and SVGIG (reference sequence). V lost 3 bases and J lost 5, with 13 bases in between. The CDR3 DNA reads as TGTGCCTGGAGACGGGAGTATCGGACTGAAGCTTTCTTT. It codes for CAWRREYRTEAFF.

The chain combines TRBV6-1 with TRBJ2-7, with D maybe TRBD1 (6 bases). The V gene's germline CDR1 is MNHNS and CDR2 SASEGT. The CDR3 contains 14 residues. V lost 1 base and J lost 4, with 11 bases in between. The DNA for the CDR3 is TGTGCCAGCAGTGAAGTCGTAGGGGGTTACGAGCAGTACTTC. Translated, it gives CASSEVVGGYEQYF.

This chain links TRBV13 with TRBJ2-1, with D uncertain. V lost 0 bases and J lost 7, with 13 bases in between. The CDR3 contains 15 residues. Looked up from germline, CDR1 is PRHDT and CDR2 is FYEKMQ (reference sequence). CDR3 nucleotide sequence: TGTGCCAGCAGCTTAGGGCTAGGGATTGTGAATGAGCAGTTCTTC. Translated, it gives CASSLGLGIVNEQFF.

This clone was found once. This chain uses TRBV13 with TRBJ2-1; TRBD1 aligns across 7 bases. V dropped 4 bases and J dropped 10; count of bases not matched to a gene: 7. CDR3 length equals 13 residues. Germline V CDR1 and CDR2: PRHDT, FYEKMQ (reference sequence). This chain's CDR3 is CASSSETGPEQFF. DNA for the CDR3: TGTGCCAGCAGCTCAGAGACAGGGCCAGAGCAGTTCTTC.

CDR3 sequence: CASSGGLAGGPHEQYF. CDR3 in DNA: TGTGCCAGCAGTGGCGGACTAGCGGGAGGGCCCCACGAGCAGTACTTC. This rearrangement joins TRBV27 to TRBJ2-7; 15 bases are a match to TRBD2. The CDR3 extends over 16 amino acids. Trimming cost V 5 bases and J 5 bases; bases outside gene matches: 7. Germline values: CDR1 MNHEY, CDR2 SMNVEV (reference sequence).

The chain combines TRBV4-1 with TRBJ2-1; 11 bases line up with TRBD2. The CDR3 contains 17 residues. The germline V gene has CDR1 MGHRA and CDR2 YSYEKL. V trimming: 0 bases; J trimming: 6 bases; junction bases outside the gene matches: 7. The DNA of the CDR3 is TGCGCCAGCAGCCAAGAATCCGTGGGACTAGCGGTCAATGAGCAGTTCTTC. It yields the protein CASSQESVGLAVNEQFF.

This clone appeared a single time. This chain joins TRBV28 and TRBJ1-2; D gene uncertain. Germline-derived CDR1 and CDR2 are MDHEN and SYDVKM. The V and J ends lost 10 bases and 4 bases respectively, with 13 bases between them. The CDR3 has 12 residues. CDR3 amino acids: CATREGFYGYTF. The CDR3 region has the DNA TGTGCCACCCGGGAGGGTTTCTATGGCTACACCTTC.

V and J are TRBV7-8 and TRBJ2-1, with 11 bases fitting TRBD2. CDR1 and CDR2 (germline): SGHVS, FQNEAQ. The CDR3 is made up of 18 amino acids. J gave up 7 bases and V 2 bases, and 13 bases lay outside the gene matches. CDR3 sequence reads: CASSLLAGTSGRTNEQFF. CDR3 DNA sequence: TGTGCCAGCAGCTTACTGGCCGGTACTAGCGGGAGAACTAATGAGCAGTTCTTC.

The chain uses TRBV27 and TRBJ2-1, with D perhaps given as TRBD1 or TRBD2 (5 bases each). Germline loops: CDR1 MNHEY, CDR2 SMNVEV (reference sequence). The CDR3 totals 20 residues. Trimming stripped 0 bases from V and 3 bases from J, with 24 bases between. The CDR3: CASSLSPITFDGGNYNEQFF. CDR3 DNA: TGTGCCAGCAGTTTATCGCCAATAACCTTTGATGGGGGAAACTACAATGAGCAGTTCTTC.

This chain uses TRBV18 with TRBJ2-1; a possible D gene is TRBD1 (6 bases). From germline, CDR1 is KGHSH and CDR2 LQKENI. This CDR3 region has 15 residues. V dropped 5 bases and J dropped 0 bases, with 11 bases sitting between them. The CDR3 loop is CASSGQGFSYNEQFF. In DNA form, the CDR3 reads TGTGCCAGCTCAGGTCAGGGGTTCTCCTACAATGAGCAGTTCTTC.

The chain employs TRBV1 and TRBJ2-2; the table names TRBD2, a call not compared with the DNA. TRBV1 represents a pseudogene. The CDR3 extends over 19 amino acids. The CDR3 here is CTSSQAGTSGRGWTGELFF. In DNA, the CDR3 is TGCACCAGCAGCCAGGCCGGGACTAGCGGGAGGGGATGGACCGGGGAGCTGTTTTTT.

This clone has a single count. This rearrangement joins TRBV4-1 to TRBJ2-7; 7 bases agree with TRBD2. CDR1 and CDR2 from the germline V gene are MGHRA and YSYEKL. There are 19 residues in the CDR3. With 1 base clipped from V and 2 bases from J, the junction kept 17 bases outside the gene matches. The CDR3 loop reads CASSQAADLLADLPYEQYF. The CDR3, as DNA: TGCGCCAGCAGCCAAGCCGCTGACCTCCTAGCGGACCTTCCCTACGAGCAGTACTTC.